The source of this TCR beta chain is a study of post-analysis software for immune sequencing data. With regard to this clonotype: Its cognate antigen is unknown.

Presence of unique molecular identifiers characterized the TCR beta cDNA libraries. TCRdb recomputed calls from the PCR reads with MiXCR, one row per CDR3 protein. Among about 430,000 distinct CDR3 sequences, 39% were seen once, and the ten largest hold 6.5% to 8%. Germline CDR1 and CDR2: SGHRS and YFSETQ. This CDR3 region has 16 residues. V lost 0 bases to trimming and J lost 0 bases, with 11 bases between them. Overall study findings and caveats: Patients used about 5 TRBV segments, including TRBV5-6, TRBV5-1 and TRBV20-1, more often than controls.

Sequencing input: blood. This chain connects TRBV5-1 to TRBJ2-3; D unclear. This TCR came from a girl aged 2 to 10 with multiple sclerosis. The CDR3 nucleotides read TGCGCCAGCAGCTTGGAAGCTAGATTTAGCACAGATACGCAGTATTTT. Residues: CASSLEARFSTDTQYF.